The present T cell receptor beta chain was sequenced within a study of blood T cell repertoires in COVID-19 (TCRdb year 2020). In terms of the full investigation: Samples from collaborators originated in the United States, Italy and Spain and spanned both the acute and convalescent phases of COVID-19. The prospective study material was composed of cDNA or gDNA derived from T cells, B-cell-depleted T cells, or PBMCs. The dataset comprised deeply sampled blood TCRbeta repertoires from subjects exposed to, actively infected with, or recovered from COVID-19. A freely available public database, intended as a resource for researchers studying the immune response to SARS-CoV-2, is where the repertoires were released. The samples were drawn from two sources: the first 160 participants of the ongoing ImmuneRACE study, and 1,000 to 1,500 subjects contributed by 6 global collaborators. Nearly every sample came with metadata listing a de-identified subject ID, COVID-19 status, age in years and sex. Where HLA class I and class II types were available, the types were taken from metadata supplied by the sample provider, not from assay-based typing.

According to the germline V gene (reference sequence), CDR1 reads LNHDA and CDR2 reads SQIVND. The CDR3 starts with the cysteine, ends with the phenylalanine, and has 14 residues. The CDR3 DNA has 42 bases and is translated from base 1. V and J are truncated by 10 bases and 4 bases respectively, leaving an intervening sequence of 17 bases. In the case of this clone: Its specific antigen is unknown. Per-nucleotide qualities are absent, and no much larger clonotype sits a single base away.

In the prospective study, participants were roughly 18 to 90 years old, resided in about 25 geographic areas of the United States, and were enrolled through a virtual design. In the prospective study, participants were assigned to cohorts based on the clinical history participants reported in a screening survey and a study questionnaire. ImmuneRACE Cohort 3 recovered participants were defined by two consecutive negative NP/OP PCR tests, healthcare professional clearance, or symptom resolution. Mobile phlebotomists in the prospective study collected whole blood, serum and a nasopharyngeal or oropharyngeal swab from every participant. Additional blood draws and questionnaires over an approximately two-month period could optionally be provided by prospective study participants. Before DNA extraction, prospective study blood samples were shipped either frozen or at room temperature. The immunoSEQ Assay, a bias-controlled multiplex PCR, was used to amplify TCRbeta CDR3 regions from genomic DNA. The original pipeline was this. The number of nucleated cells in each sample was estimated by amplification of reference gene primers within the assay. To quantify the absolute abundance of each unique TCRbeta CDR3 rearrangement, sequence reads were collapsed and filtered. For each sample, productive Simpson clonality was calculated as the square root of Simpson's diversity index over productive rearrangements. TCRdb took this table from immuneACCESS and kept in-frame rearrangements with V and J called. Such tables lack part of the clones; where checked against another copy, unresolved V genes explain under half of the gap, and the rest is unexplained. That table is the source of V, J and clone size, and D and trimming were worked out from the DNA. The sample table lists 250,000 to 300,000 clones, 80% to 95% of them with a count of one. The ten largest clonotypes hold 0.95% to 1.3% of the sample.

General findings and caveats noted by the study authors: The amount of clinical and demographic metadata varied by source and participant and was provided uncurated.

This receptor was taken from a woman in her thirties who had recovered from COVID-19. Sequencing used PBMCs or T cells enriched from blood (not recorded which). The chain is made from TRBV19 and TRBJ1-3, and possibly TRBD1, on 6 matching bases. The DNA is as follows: TGTGCCACCGCTGGGGGGGCGTTGGGAAACACCATATATTTT. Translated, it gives CATAGGALGNTIYF.